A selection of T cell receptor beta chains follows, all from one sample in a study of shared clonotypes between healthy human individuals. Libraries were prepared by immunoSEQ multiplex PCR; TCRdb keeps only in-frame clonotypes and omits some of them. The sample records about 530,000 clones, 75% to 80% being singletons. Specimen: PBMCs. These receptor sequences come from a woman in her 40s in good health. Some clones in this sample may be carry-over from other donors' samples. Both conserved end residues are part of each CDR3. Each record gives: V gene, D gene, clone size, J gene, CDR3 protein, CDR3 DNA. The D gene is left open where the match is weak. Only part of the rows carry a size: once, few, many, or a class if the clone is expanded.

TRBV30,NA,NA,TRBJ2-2,CAWRRGSGELFF,TGTGCCTGGAGGCGAGGGTCCGGGGAGCTGTTTTTT
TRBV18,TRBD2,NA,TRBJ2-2,CASSPSLAANTGELFF,TGTGCCAGCTCTCCCTCGCTAGCGGCTAACACCGGGGAGCTGTTTTTT
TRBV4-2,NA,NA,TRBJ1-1,CASSQDIGPGEAFF,TGTGCCAGCAGCCAAGATATCGGCCCGGGTGAAGCTTTCTTT
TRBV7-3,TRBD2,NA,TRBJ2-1,CASSYSGADYNEQFF,TGTGCCAGCAGCTACAGCGGGGCCGACTACAATGAGCAGTTCTTC
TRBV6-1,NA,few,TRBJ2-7,CASTQVGMSEQYF,TGTGCCAGCACCCAAGTGGGAATGAGCGAGCAGTACTTC
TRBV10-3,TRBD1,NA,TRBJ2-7,CAIRGGTGGFYEQYF,TGTGCCATCAGGGGTGGGACAGGGGGCTTCTACGAGCAGTACTTC
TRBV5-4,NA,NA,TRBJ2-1,CASSPPTNEQFF,TGTGCCAGCAGCCCCCCCACGAATGAGCAGTTCTTC
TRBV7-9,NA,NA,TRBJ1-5,CASSPGGPQHF,TGTGCCAGCAGCCCCGGGGGGCCCCAGCATTTT
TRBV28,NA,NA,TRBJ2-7,CATSLGRGSSYEQYF,TGTGCCACCAGCTTGGGTCGGGGGAGCTCCTACGAGCAGTACTTC
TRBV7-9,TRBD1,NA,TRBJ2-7,CASSSTGGSYEQYF,TGTGCCAGCAGCTCGACAGGGGGCTCCTACGAGCAGTACTTC
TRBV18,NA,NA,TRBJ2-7,CASSPDRPWGEQYF,TGTGCCAGCTCCCCGGACAGACCTTGGGGCGAGCAGTACTTC
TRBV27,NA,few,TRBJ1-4,CASSRSRKLFF,TGTGCCAGCAGCCGCTCCCGAAAACTGTTTTTT
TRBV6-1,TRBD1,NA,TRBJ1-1,CASSPGQVPNTEAFF,TGTGCCAGCAGCCCCGGACAGGTCCCTAACACTGAAGCTTTCTTT
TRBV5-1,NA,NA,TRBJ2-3,CASSLARELDTQYF,TGCGCCAGCAGCTTGGCACGGGAATTAGATACGCAGTATTTT
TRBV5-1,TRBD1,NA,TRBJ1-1,CASSLGTGDVPEAFF,TGCGCCAGCAGCTTGGGGACAGGGGACGTCCCTGAAGCTTTCTTT
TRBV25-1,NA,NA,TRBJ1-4,CASSPRRGRGEKLFF,TGTGCCAGCAGTCCCCGCAGGGGTCGGGGTGAAAAACTGTTTTTT
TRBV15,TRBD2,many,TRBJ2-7,CATSREGGSSYEQYF,TGTGCCACCAGCAGAGAGGGAGGGAGCTCCTACGAGCAGTACTTC
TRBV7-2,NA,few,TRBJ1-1,CASSLGTYTEAFF,TGTGCCAGCAGCTTAGGGACATACACTGAAGCTTTCTTT
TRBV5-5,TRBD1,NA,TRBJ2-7,CASSTGTGFPEQYF,TGTGCCAGCAGCACCGGGACAGGGTTTCCCGAGCAGTACTTC
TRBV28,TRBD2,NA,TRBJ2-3,CASSFLAGLAGVGDTQYF,TGTGCCAGCAGTTTCTTGGCGGGACTAGCGGGAGTGGGGGATACGCAGTATTTT
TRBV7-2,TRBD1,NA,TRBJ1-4,CASSYNRGRNEKLFF,TGTGCCAGCAGCTATAACAGGGGTAGGAATGAAAAACTGTTTTTT
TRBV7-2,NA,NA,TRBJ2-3,CASRGTGPPTDTQYF,TGTGCCAGCAGGGGAACAGGGCCCCCCACAGATACGCAGTATTTT
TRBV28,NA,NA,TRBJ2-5,CASSLAGFSRGEDF,TGTGCCAGCAGTTTAGCAGGGTTTAGCCGCGGGGAGGACTTC
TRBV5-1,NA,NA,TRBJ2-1,CASSLALGSAYNEQFF,TGCGCCAGCAGCTTGGCCCTCGGTTCCGCGTACAATGAGCAGTTCTTC
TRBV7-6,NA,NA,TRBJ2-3,CASSLKGNTDTQYF,TGTGCCAGCAGCTTAAAAGGGAATACAGATACGCAGTATTTT
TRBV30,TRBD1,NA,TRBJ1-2,CAWNRGRFIDGYTF,TGTGCCTGGAATAGGGGGCGCTTTATCGATGGCTACACCTTC
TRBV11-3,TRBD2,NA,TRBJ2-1,CASSPGMTSGVNNEQFF,TGTGCCAGCAGCCCTGGGATGACTAGCGGGGTAAACAATGAGCAGTTCTTC
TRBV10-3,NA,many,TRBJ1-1,CAIARGPEAFF,TGTGCCATAGCTCGGGGGCCGGAAGCTTTCTTT
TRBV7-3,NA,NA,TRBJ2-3,CASSLGPRGTDTQYF,TGTGCCAGCAGCTTAGGACCACGGGGCACAGATACGCAGTATTTT
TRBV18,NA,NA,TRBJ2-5,CASSPNPGTARETQYF,TGTGCCAGCTCACCAAACCCAGGCACGGCGAGGGAGACCCAGTACTTC
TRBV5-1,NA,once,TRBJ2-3,CASTGLVDTQYF,TGCGCCAGCACGGGGCTGGTAGATACGCAGTATTTT
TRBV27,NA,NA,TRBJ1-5,CASSPQGYGFGGNQPQHF,TGTGCCAGCAGTCCCCAAGGGTATGGGTTTGGGGGCAATCAGCCCCAGCATTTT
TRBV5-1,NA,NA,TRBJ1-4,CASSQGPTNEKLFF,TGCGCCAGCAGCCAGGGACCAACTAATGAAAAACTGTTTTTT
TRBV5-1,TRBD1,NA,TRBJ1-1,CASRAAGDRGGTEAFF,TGCGCCAGCAGAGCAGCCGGCGACAGGGGAGGGACTGAAGCTTTCTTT
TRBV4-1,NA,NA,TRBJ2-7,CASSQSAGGPGEQYF,TGCGCCAGCAGCCAATCAGCAGGAGGGCCAGGCGAGCAGTACTTC
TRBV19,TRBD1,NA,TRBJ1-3,CASRTGTASSGNTIYF,TGTGCCAGTAGGACCGGGACAGCTAGCTCTGGAAACACCATATATTTT
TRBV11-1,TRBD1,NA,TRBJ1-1,CASSSTGGQTEAFF,TGTGCCAGCAGCTCAACAGGGGGCCAAACTGAAGCTTTCTTT
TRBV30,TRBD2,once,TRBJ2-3,CACGGRASHRYF,TGTGCCTGCGGTGGGAGGGCCTCTCATCGGTATTTT
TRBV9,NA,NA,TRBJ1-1,CASSVAGTTNTEAFF,TGTGCCAGCAGCGTAGCCGGGACAACGAACACTGAAGCTTTCTTT
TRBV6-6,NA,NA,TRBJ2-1,CASSELAEYNEQFF,TGTGCCAGCAGCGAACTAGCAGAGTACAATGAGCAGTTCTTC
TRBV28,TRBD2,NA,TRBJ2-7,CASSSQRFGGRRYEQYF,TGTGCCAGCAGTTCCCAGAGGTTCGGCGGGAGGAGGTACGAGCAGTACTTC
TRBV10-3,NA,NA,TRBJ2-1,CAISESTGQFF,TGTGCCATCAGTGAGTCGACTGGACAGTTCTTC
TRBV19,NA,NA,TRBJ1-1,CASSIDPQGNTEAFF,TGTGCCAGTAGTATAGACCCACAGGGTAACACTGAAGCTTTCTTT
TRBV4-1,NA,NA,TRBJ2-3,CASSQWRGDTQYF,TGCGCCAGCAGCCAATGGAGAGGCGATACGCAGTATTTT
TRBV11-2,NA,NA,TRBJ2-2,CASSPRRDFNTGELFF,TGTGCCAGCAGCCCCCGCCGGGACTTTAACACCGGGGAGCTGTTTTTT
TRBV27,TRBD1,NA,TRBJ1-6,CASGPLRDRVSPLHF,TGTGCCAGCGGCCCACTCCGGGACAGGGTGTCACCCCTCCACTTT